These T cell receptor beta chains were read from a single sample in a study of cytomegalovirus exposure and HLA in healthy donors. Libraries were prepared by immunoSEQ multiplex PCR; TCRdb keeps only in-frame clonotypes and omits some of them. The sample includes fewer than 150,000 clones, about 70% seen only once; the top ten take about 3.8%. Material: PBMCs. These receptor sequences come from a man between 18 and 35 years old in good health and CMV-seronegative. Each CDR3 is given with its conserved first and last residue. The D gene is left open where the match is weak. Not all rows give a size; the values are once, few, many and, for expanded clones, a class.

d_call	v_call	clone_size	j_call	cdr3_nt	cdr3_aa
TRBD1	TRBV7-6	.	TRBJ1-1	TGTGCCAGCAGCCAGGACAGGGGAAACACTGAAGCTTTCTTT	CASSQDRGNTEAFF
TRBD2	TRBV4-1	.	TRBJ2-7	TGCGCCAGCAGCGGACTAGCGGGGAGCTACGAGCAGTACTTC	CASSGLAGSYEQYF
.	TRBV5-1	.	TRBJ2-5	TGCGCCAGCAGCTCCTCACTGGGGGCTAGTAGCGGGGAGACCCAGTACTTC	CASSSSLGASSGETQYF
.	TRBV30	few	TRBJ2-7	TGTGCCTGGCTTGCCGGGAACGCGCGCGACGAGCAGTACTTC	CAWLAGNARDEQYF
.	TRBV19	.	TRBJ2-5	TGTGCCAGTAGTACCCGGTTCCTTTCCCAAGAGACCCAGTACTTC	CASSTRFLSQETQYF
TRBD1	TRBV14	.	TRBJ2-5	TGTGCCAGCAGAGGGACAGGGGAAGAGACCCAGTACTTC	CASRGTGEETQYF
TRBD2	TRBV7-3	.	TRBJ2-7	TGTGCCAGCAGCTTAAGTAGCGGGGCCCCCTCCGAGCAGTACTTC	CASSLSSGAPSEQYF
TRBD2	TRBV10-2	.	TRBJ2-3	TGCGCCAGCTGGGGTAGCGGGAGGGGCTCAGATACGCAGTATTTT	CASWGSGRGSDTQYF
.	TRBV7-3	.	TRBJ2-5	TGTGCCAGCAGCTTAACTATAGCGAGTGGGGAGACCCAGTACTTC	CASSLTIASGETQYF
.	TRBV2	.	TRBJ2-5	TGTGCCAGCAAACAGTCAACTGTCCCACAAGAGACCCAGTACTTC	CASKQSTVPQETQYF
.	TRBV28	.	TRBJ2-7	TGTGCCAGCAGTTTATCCTCGACAGGTGCCTACGAGCAGTACTTC	CASSLSSTGAYEQYF
TRBD1	TRBV15	.	TRBJ1-1	TGTGCCACCAGCAGGCCGACAGGGCTTGCTGAAGCTTTCTTT	CATSRPTGLAEAFF
TRBD1	TRBV18	.	TRBJ1-2	TGTGCCAGCTCACCCGGGACAGACTATGGCTACACCTTC	CASSPGTDYGYTF
.	TRBV19	.	TRBJ1-1	TGTGCCAGTAGTATCTCATACCAGTCCCGGAACACTGAAGCTTTCTTT	CASSISYQSRNTEAFF
.	TRBV28	few	TRBJ2-7	TGTGCCAGCAGCCTTCGGACAGTGGTCCGCGAGCAGTACTTC	CASSLRTVVREQYF
TRBD1	TRBV29-1	few	TRBJ2-7	TGCAGCGTTGAGACCGGGACAGGGAAGGGGTTCGTAAACGAGCAGTACTTC	CSVETGTGKGFVNEQYF
.	TRBV18	.	TRBJ2-5	TGTGCCAGCTCACCAGGGGCAACCCAAGAGACCCAGTACTTC	CASSPGATQETQYF
.	TRBV7-2	.	TRBJ1-2	TGTGCCAGCAGCTTAGCCCGCCACCACGGGAACTATGGCTACACCTTC	CASSLARHHGNYGYTF
.	TRBV18	.	TRBJ1-3	TGTGCCAGCTCAGGAGGACTAGAAGACACCATATATTTT	CASSGGLEDTIYF
TRBD1	TRBV19	few	TRBJ1-5	TGTGCCAGTACTCGGACAGGGGGCGCGAATAGCAATCAGCCCCAGCATTTT	CASTRTGGANSNQPQHF
.	TRBV4-2	.	TRBJ1-5	TGTGCCAGCAGCCAAGTTCGAAGAACGGGGGGGACGATTGGGTTTGGCAATCAGCCCCAGCATTTT	CASSQVRRTGGTIGFGNQPQHF
.	TRBV5-1	.	TRBJ2-7	TGCGCCAGCAGCTCCGCGGGCCACGAGCAGTACTTC	CASSSAGHEQYF
.	TRBV5-1	.	TRBJ2-7	TGCGCCAGCAGCTCCGGTGACAGCTCCTACGAGCAGTACTTC	CASSSGDSSYEQYF
.	TRBV2	once	TRBJ2-7	TGTGCCAGCAGTAGAGGTGTGACCTCGCGCGAGCAGTACTTC	CASSRGVTSREQYF
TRBD2	TRBV6-5	.	TRBJ2-2	TGTGCCAGCAGATTTGGGACTAGCGTCACCGGGGAGCTGCTTTTT	CASRFGTSVTGELLF
.	TRBV27	few	TRBJ2-1	TGTGCCAGCAGTTTATCCCTGGGCGACGAGCAGTTCTTC	CASSLSLGDEQFF
.	TRBV7-9	.	TRBJ2-7	TGTGCCAGCAGCGTAATTGAGTCCTACGAGCAGTACTTC	CASSVIESYEQYF
TRBD1	TRBV5-4	.	TRBJ1-1	TGTGCCAGCAGCGAAGGACAGGGAGTCACTGAAGCTTTCTTT	CASSEGQGVTEAFF
.	TRBV6-1	.	TRBJ1-2	TGTGCCAGCAGTGCCTCGGGATACAGTTTCGCCGGCTATGGCTACACCTTC	CASSASGYSFAGYGYTF
.	TRBV6-1	.	TRBJ2-7	TGTGCCAGCAGCCTGATTCCGGGACACCAGTACGAGCAGTACTTC	CASSLIPGHQYEQYF
.	TRBV28	.	TRBJ1-4	TGTGCCAGCAGTTTTGGAGGCAGGAATTTTGAAAAACTGTTTTTT	CASSFGGRNFEKLFF